This entry features one T cell receptor beta chain sequence. The germline gives CDR1 SQVTM, CDR2 ANQGSEA. The CDR3 has 13 residues. Trimming removed 1 base from V and 3 bases from J, with 7 bases in between. The data are from a study of PD-1 blockade in classical Hodgkin lymphoma. Every patient relapsed after autologous stem cell transplantation, and brentuximab vedotin exposure varied. Some clones are missing from TCRdb's copy, which holds only in-frame ones; the method was immunoSEQ multiplex PCR. The sample records about 97,000 clones, roughly 88% being singletons. The clonotype originates from a human donor with classical Hodgkin lymphoma. The sequences come from peripheral blood mononuclear cells (PBMCs), collected at baseline. This sequence joins TRBV29-1 and TRBJ2-1, with a possible D match to TRBD1 (6 bases). The CDR3 coding sequence is TGCAGCGTTGAAGGGGACATCTACAATGAGCAGTTCTTC. Amino acids: CSVEGDIYNEQFF.